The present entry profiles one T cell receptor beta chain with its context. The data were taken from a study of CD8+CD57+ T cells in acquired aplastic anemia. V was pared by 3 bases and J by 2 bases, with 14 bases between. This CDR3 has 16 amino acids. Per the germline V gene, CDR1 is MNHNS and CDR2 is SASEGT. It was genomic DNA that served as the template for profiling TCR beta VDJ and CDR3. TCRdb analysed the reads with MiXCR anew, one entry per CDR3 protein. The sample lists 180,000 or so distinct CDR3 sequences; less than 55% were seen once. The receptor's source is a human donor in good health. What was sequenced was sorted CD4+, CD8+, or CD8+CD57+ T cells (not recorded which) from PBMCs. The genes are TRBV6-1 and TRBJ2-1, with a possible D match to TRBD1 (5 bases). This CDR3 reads CASSEMTAITYNEQFF. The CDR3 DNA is TGTGCCAGCAGTGAGATGACAGCCATAACCTACAATGAGCAGTTCTTC.